This entry describes one TCR beta chain. The data were obtained in a study of response to subunit inactivated influenza vaccine. V lost 3 bases and J 1 base, leaving 6 bases between the germline ends. Germline V gene sequence: CDR1 MDHEN, CDR2 SYDVKM. The CDR3 has 13 amino acids. TCRdb re-derived calls from the RT-PCR reads in MiXCR, one entry per CDR3 protein. This sample has roughly 570,000 distinct CDR3 sequences, with 11% to 15% found just once. The chain couples TRBV28 to TRBJ1-1; D unclear. This clonotype originated in a man aged 50 or older who received an inactivated influenza vaccine. The specimen comprised PBMCs from blood, sampled 11 to 12 days after vaccination. CDR3 loop: CASSFMGNTEAFF. DNA of the CDR3: TGTGCCAGCAGTTTCATGGGGAACACTGAAGCTTTCTTT. The full variable domain, its missing parts supplied by reference TRBV28 and TRBJ1-1, is DVKVTQSSRYLVKRTGEKVFLECVQDMDHENMFWYRQDPGLGLRLIYFSYDVKMKEKGDIPEGYSVSREKKERFSLILESASTNQTSMYLCASSFMGNTEAFFGQGTRLTVV.